The 18 T cell receptor beta chains presented below share a single source sample, sequenced in a study of blood T cell repertoires in COVID-19. The data were produced by immunoSEQ multiplex PCR, yet TCRdb's version contains in-frame clones alone and is incomplete. This table holds 70,000 or so clones, 87% found once. What was sequenced was peripheral blood. The receptors derive from an elderly woman with active or convalescent COVID-19.

The chain recombines TRBV6-5 with TRBJ2-7; TRBD2 matches at 10 bases. Trimming took 4 bases from V and 2 from J; bases not matched to a gene: 5. This CDR3 is 15 amino acids long. The V gene's germline CDR1 is MNHEY and CDR2 SVGAGI. The CDR3 protein is CASSWVAGGAYEQYF. In DNA, the CDR3 is TGTGCCAGCAGTTGGGTAGCGGGGGGCGCCTACGAGCAGTACTTC.

V usage is TRBV6-1 and J usage is TRBJ2-7; D gene unclear. V lost 3 bases and J lost 2, with 8 bases in between. This CDR3 has 13 residues. Germline V CDR1 and CDR2: MNHNS, SASEGT. The CDR3, as DNA: TGTGCCAGCAGTGATCAGGTGGCCTACGAGCAGTACTTC. This gives the protein CASSDQVAYEQYF.

This chain joins TRBV27 and TRBJ2-7; 8 bases match TRBD1. There are 14 residues in the CDR3. Per germline, CDR1 MNHEY and CDR2 SMNVEV (reference sequence). V lost 2 bases, J lost 3 bases, and 3 bases stayed unmatched. The CDR3: CASSLGQGGYEQYF. The CDR3 DNA reads as TGTGCCAGCAGTTTAGGACAGGGAGGCTACGAGCAGTACTTC.

The chain has TRBV6-5 and TRBJ1-1; the D is unclear. The germline gives CDR1 MNHEY, CDR2 SVGAGI. Trimming took off 6 bases at V and 6 bases at J, with 20 bases between the two ends. CDR3 size: 15 residues. Here the CDR3 reads CASRPDGGFPPEAFF. CDR3 nucleotides: TGTGCCAGCAGGCCCGATGGAGGTTTTCCCCCTGAAGCTTTCTTT.

V and J are TRBV19 and TRBJ2-1, with D possibly matching TRBD1 (5 bases). Germline-derived CDR1 and CDR2 are LNHDA and SQIVND (reference sequence). The CDR3 runs 13 residues. Trimming left V 1 base short and J 5 bases short, with 6 bases between. The CDR3 coding sequence is TGTGCCAGTAGTATAGGCAGGGACAATGAGCAGTTCTTC. Amino acid sequence: CASSIGRDNEQFF.

This clone occurred a few times. This CDR3 reads CASSLGSGGYEQYF. In DNA form, the CDR3 reads TGTGCCAGCAGCTTAGGTAGCGGGGGCTACGAGCAGTACTTC. This chain connects TRBV7-9 to TRBJ2-7, with 9 bases matching TRBD2. The germline V gene has CDR1 SEHNR and CDR2 FQNEAQ (reference sequence). V gave up 1 base and J gave up 3 bases; unmatched junction bases: 1. The CDR3 is 14 residues long.

The chain couples TRBV30 to TRBJ2-7; D may be TRBD1 (6 bases). Trimming cost V 2 bases and J 2 bases, with 13 bases left between them. In germline, CDR1 is GTSNPN, CDR2 SVGIG (reference sequence). This CDR3 region has 14 residues. This chain's CDR3 is CAWSWGRGTYEQYF. CDR3 sequence (DNA): TGTGCCTGGAGTTGGGGGCGAGGGACCTACGAGCAGTACTTC.

The rearrangement uses TRBV3-1 (or the pseudogene TRBV3-2) and TRBJ1-5; 7 bases agree with TRBD1. The CDR3 consists of 14 residues. The germline CDR1 and CDR2 sequences are LGHDT and YNNKEL (reference sequence). Trimming cost V 1 base and J 7 bases; bases outside gene matches: 4. CDR3 sequence reads: CASSQVSGGQPQHF. The CDR3, as DNA: TGTGCCAGCAGCCAAGTGTCAGGGGGGCAGCCCCAGCATTTT.

The chain combines TRBV2 with TRBJ2-7; TRBD1 aligns across 11 bases. With 5 bases clipped from V and 9 bases from J, the junction kept 6 bases outside the gene matches. The germline CDR1 and CDR2 sequences are SNHLY and FYNNEI. The CDR3 length is 13 residues. CDR3 residues: CASSPGQGDGQYF. CDR3 nucleotide sequence: TGTGCCAGCAGTCCGGGACAGGGGGACGGGCAGTACTTC.

V gene TRBV18 combines with J gene TRBJ2-7; possible D gene TRBD2, 6 bases. The germline V gene encodes CDR1 KGHSH and CDR2 LQKENI. The CDR3 covers 12 residues. V lost 6 bases to trimming and J lost 3 bases, with 9 bases between them. The CDR3 is CASSPGGYEQYF. CDR3 in DNA: TGTGCCAGCTCTCCCGGGGGCTACGAGCAGTACTTC.

This clone has only one observation. This rearrangement joins TRBV5-6 to TRBJ1-1; 11 bases fit TRBD1. The CDR3 consists of 15 residues. V was pared by 4 bases and J by 4 bases, with 6 bases of the junction left unmatched. The V gene's germline CDR1 is SGHDT and CDR2 YYEEEE. CDR3 in DNA: TGTGCCAGCAGCACATGGGACAGGGGGTTCACTGAAGCTTTCTTT. Its protein is CASSTWDRGFTEAFF.

The CDR3 DNA follows: TGTGCCAGCAGCTTGGAGCGCGCCTACGAGCAGTACTTC. The encoded protein is CASSLERAYEQYF. The chain joins TRBV5-8 to TRBJ2-7; no clear D gene. The V end was cut by 0 bases, the J end by 2 bases, with 6 bases between. Germline CDR1 reads SGHTS; CDR2 reads YDEGEE. The length of the CDR3 is 13 residues.

The chain combines TRBV5-1 with TRBJ2-5, with TRBD2 identical over 9 bases. J gave up 2 bases and V 1 base, and 6 bases lay outside the gene matches. Germline assignment: CDR1 SGHRS and CDR2 YFSETQ. The CDR3 consists of 16 residues. Here the CDR3 DNA reads TGCGCCAGCAGCTTGTCCCCTCTAGCGGGACAAGAGACCCAGTACTTC. Its protein is CASSLSPLAGQETQYF.

The chain combines TRBV27 with TRBJ1-2; D is perhaps TRBD1 (6 bases). This CDR3 comprises 13 residues. CDR1 is MNHEY, CDR2 SMNVEV, per germline (reference sequence). V was cut by 0 bases and J by 8 bases, with 10 bases left in between. The CDR3 coding sequence is TGTGCCAGCAGTTTATCTCGACAGGCGGGCTACACCTTC. As protein: CASSLSRQAGYTF.

This clone has a handful of counts. The chain links TRBV24-1 to TRBJ1-5; the D gene is possibly TRBD1 (5 bases). In germline, CDR1 is KGHDR, CDR2 SFDVKD. The CDR3 sequence is 13 residues long. The V end lost 6 bases, the J end lost 4 bases, and 9 bases lay between the germline ends. For the CDR3, the DNA is TGTGCCACCAGTTCGACAGCAAATCAGCCCCAGCATTTT. Its translation: CATSSTANQPQHF.

The J gene is TRBJ2-3, the V gene TRBV7-2, with TRBD2 matching 12 bases. J was trimmed by 2 bases and V by 5 bases; bases with no gene match: 5. The germline CDR1 and CDR2 sequences are SGHTA and FQGNSA. The CDR3 has 16 residues. The CDR3 sequence is CASSPRTSGVTDTQYF. The CDR3 DNA reads as TGTGCCAGCAGCCCGAGGACTAGCGGGGTCACAGATACGCAGTATTTT.

This clone has only one observation. The chain uses TRBV4-1 and TRBJ1-6; D gene ambiguous. This CDR3 has 13 residues. Germline assignment: CDR1 MGHRA and CDR2 YSYEKL. V dropped 0 bases and J dropped 9 bases, with 6 bases sitting between them. The CDR3, as DNA: TGCGCCAGCAGCCAAGAACAGCTTTCACCCCTCCACTTT. This translates into CASSQEQLSPLHF.

The chain employs TRBV5-5 and TRBJ1-3; D is possibly TRBD1 (5 bases). Germline V gene lookup returns CDR1 SGHKS and CDR2 YYEKEE (reference sequence). V was shortened by 5 bases and J by 2 bases, with 17 bases between the two germline ends. The CDR3 consists of 16 residues. CDR3 nucleotide sequence: TGTGCCAGCAGTTACAGGAACCTGGATGCTGGAAACACCATATATTTT. It yields the protein CASSYRNLDAGNTIYF.